This T cell receptor (beta chain) was profiled in a study of human T cells and chemical hapten exposure. The wider study: Upper-back patch tests with 0.01% DPC were read at 6 days.

This clonotype was detected a few times. The library tagged individual cDNA molecules with unique molecular identifiers. TCRdb re-called the RACE reads through MiXCR, storing one row per CDR3 protein. The sample consists of 90,000 to 110,000 distinct CDR3 sequences, 9% to 9.5% of them appearing once. Specified time point: patch test 2, 6 weeks after DPC sensitization. The treatment denotes: therapeutic diphenylcyclopropenone sensitization with weekly scalp DPC. From whole blood left unfractionated, total RNA was extracted. The CDR3 is 12 residues long. V was pared by 0 bases and J by 7 bases, with 7 bases between. The V gene's germline CDR1 is KGHSH and CDR2 LQKENI.

The source material was whole blood, sampled in connection with sensitization to the hapten diphenylcyclopropenone (DPC). The V and J genes are TRBV18 and TRBJ2-7; D not certain. This receptor was obtained from a woman aged 40 to 55 with alopecia areata. Some clones in this sample may be carry-over from other donors' samples. The CDR3 sequence: CASSPPVGEQYF. The CDR3 DNA is TGTGCCAGCTCACCACCCGTGGGGGAGCAGTACTTC.